The entry that follows covers one T cell receptor (beta chain) sequence. Some clones are missing from TCRdb's copy, which holds only in-frame ones; the method was immunoSEQ multiplex PCR. The sample holds about 110,000 clones; 69% are singletons and the top ten take about 5.9%. Trimming removed 0 bases from V and 3 bases from J, with 13 bases in between. Germline CDR1 reads SQVTM; CDR2 reads ANQGSEA. CDR3 length: 15 residues. These data come from a study of blood T cell repertoires in COVID-19. Study details: Acute and convalescent COVID-19 samples came from the United States, Italy and Spain.

The chain combines TRBV29-1 with TRBJ2-3; D is possibly TRBD2 (5 bases). The receptor was isolated from a man older than 75 with acute or convalescent COVID-19. Sequencing input: peripheral blood. In DNA, the CDR3 is TGCAGCGTTGAAGAACCGATGCGGGCGACAGATACGCAGTATTTT. As protein: CSVEEPMRATDTQYF.